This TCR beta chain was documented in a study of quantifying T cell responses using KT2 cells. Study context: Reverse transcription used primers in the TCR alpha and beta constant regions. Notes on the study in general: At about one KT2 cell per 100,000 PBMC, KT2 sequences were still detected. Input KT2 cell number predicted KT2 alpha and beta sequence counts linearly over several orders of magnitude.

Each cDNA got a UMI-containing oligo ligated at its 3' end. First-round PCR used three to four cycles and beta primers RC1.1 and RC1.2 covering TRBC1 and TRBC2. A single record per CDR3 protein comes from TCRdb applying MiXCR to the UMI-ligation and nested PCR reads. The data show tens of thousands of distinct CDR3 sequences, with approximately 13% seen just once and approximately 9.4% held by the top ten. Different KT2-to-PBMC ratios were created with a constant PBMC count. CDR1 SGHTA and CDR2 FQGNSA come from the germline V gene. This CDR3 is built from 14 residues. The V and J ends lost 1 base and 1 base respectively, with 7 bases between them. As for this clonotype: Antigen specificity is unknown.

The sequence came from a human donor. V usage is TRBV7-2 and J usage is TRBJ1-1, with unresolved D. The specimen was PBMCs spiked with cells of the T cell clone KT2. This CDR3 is CASSLGGGNTEAFF. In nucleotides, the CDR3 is TGTGCCAGCAGCTTAGGAGGTGGGAACACTGAAGCTTTCTTT.